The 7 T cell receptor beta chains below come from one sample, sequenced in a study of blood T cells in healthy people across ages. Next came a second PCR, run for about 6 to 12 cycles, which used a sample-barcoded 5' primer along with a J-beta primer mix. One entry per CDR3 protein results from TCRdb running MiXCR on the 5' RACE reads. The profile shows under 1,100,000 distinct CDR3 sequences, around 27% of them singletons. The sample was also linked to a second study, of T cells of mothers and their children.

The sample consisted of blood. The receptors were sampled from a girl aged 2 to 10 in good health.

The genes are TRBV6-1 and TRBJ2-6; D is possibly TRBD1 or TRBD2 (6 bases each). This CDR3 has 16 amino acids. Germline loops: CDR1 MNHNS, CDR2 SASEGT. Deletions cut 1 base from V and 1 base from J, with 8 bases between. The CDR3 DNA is TGTGCCAGCAGTGAAGGCGGGACATCTGGGGCCAACGTCCTGACTTTC. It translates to CASSEGGTSGANVLTF.

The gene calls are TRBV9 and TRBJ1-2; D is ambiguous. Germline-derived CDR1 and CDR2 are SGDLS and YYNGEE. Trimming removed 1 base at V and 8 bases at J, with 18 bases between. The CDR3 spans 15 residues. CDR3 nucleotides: TGTGCCAGCAGCGTATCCCCGGGTTGGGTTGACGGCTACACCTTC. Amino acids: CASSVSPGWVDGYTF.

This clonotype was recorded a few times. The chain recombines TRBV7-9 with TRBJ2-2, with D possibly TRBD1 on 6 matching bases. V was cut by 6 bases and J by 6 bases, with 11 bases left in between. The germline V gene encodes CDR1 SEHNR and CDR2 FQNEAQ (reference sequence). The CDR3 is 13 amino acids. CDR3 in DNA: TGTGCCAGCAGGTCATCAGGGGCCGGGGAGCTGTTTTTT. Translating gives CASRSSGAGELFF.

In nucleotides, the CDR3 is TGTGCCAGCAGCCAAGAGGGCGGACCGGTGAGCTCCTACGAGCAGTACTTC. Its translation is CASSQEGGPVSSYEQYF. The chain has TRBV4-2 and TRBJ2-5; D gene ambiguous. The assigned J gene may be wrong: the sequence end matches TRBJ2-7 better. The CDR3 totals 17 residues. The V gene's germline CDR1 is LGHNA and CDR2 YNFKEQ.

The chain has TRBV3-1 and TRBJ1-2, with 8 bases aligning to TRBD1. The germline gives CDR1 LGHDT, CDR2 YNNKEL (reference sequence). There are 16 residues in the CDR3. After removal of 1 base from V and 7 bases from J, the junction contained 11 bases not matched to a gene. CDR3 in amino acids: CASSQGQGQEKSGYTF. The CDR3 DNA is TGTGCCAGCAGCCAAGGACAGGGGCAGGAAAAAAGTGGCTACACCTTC. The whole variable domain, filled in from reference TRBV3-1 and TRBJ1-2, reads DTAVSQTPKYLVTQMGNDKSIKCEQNLGHDTMYWYKQDSKKFLKIMFSYNNKELIINETVPNRFSPKSPDKAHLNLHINSLELGDSAVYFCASSQGQGQEKSGYTFGSGTRLTVV.

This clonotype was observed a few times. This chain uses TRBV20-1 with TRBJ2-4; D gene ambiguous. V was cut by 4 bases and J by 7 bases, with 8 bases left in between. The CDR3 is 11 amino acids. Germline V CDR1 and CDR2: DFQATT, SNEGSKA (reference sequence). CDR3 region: CSATQNNIQYF. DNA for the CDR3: TGCAGTGCTACCCAAAATAACATTCAGTACTTC.

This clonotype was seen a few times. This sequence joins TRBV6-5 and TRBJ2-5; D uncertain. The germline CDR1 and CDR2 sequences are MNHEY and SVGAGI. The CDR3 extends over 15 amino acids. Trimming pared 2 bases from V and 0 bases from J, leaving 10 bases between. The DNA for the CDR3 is TGTGCCAGCAGTTACACTGACGGCTACCAAGAGACCCAGTACTTC. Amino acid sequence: CASSYTDGYQETQYF.